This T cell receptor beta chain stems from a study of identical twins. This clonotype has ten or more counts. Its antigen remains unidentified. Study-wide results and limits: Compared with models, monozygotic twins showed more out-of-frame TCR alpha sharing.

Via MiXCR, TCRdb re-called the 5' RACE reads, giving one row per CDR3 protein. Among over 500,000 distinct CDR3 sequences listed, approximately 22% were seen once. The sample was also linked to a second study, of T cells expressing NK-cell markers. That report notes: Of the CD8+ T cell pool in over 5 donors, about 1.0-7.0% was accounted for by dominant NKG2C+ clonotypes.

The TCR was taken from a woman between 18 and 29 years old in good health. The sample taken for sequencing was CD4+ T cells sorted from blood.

CDR3 DNA sequence: TGTGCCAGCAGGGAGAACACTGAAGCTTTCTTT. This codes for CASRENTEAFF. This chain connects TRBV2 to TRBJ1-1, with D hard to call. Germline V gives CDR1 SNHLY, CDR2 FYNNEI. This CDR3 is built from 11 residues. The ends were cut back, 6 bases at V and 1 base at J, with 3 bases in the middle.